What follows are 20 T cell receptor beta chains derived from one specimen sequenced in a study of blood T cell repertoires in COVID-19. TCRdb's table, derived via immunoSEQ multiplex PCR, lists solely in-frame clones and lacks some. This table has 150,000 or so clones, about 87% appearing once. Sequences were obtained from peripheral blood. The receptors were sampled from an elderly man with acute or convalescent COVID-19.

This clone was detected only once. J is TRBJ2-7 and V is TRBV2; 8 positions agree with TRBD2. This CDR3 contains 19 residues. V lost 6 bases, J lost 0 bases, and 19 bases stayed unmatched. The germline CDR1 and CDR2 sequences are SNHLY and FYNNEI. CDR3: CASSTRGTSGAQSSYEQYF. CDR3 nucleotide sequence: TGTGCCAGCAGCACTAGGGGGACTAGTGGGGCACAGAGCTCCTACGAGCAGTACTTC.

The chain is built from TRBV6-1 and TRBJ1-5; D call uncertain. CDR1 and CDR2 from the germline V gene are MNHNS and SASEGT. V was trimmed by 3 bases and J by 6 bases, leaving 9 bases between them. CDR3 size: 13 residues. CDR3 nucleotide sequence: TGTGCCAGCAGTGACAGGTTTCGTCAGCCCCAGCATTTT. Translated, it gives CASSDRFRQPQHF.

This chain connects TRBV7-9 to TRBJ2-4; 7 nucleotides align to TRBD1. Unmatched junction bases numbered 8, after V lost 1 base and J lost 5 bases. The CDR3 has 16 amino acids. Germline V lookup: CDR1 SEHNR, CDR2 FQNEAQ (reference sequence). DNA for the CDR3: TGTGCCAGCAGCTTAGTTTTCGGGACAGATCAAAACATTCAGTACTTC. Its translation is CASSLVFGTDQNIQYF.

The DNA of the CDR3 is TGTGCCAGCAGCCGGGAGGGGGCGGAGGGGTCCTACAATGAGCAGTTCTTC. Translated: CASSREGAEGSYNEQFF. V gene TRBV5-8 combines with J gene TRBJ2-1; weak D call: TRBD2 (8 bases). The CDR3 totals 17 residues. Germline V CDR1 and CDR2: SGHTS, YDEGEE. The germline V and J ends were trimmed by 4 bases and 1 base, with 18 bases remaining between them.

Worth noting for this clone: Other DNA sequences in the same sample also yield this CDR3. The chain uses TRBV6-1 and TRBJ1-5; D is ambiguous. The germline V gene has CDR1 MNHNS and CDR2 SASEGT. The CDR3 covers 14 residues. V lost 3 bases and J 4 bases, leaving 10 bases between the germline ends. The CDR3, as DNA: TGTGCCAGCAGTGAGGTAGGACTTAATCAGCCCCAGCATTTT. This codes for CASSEVGLNQPQHF.

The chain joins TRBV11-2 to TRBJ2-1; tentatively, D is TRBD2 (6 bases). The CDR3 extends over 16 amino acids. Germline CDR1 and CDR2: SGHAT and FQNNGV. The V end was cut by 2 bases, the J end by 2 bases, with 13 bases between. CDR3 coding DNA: TGTGCCAGCAGCTTATTGCTAGCGAGGACCTACAATGAGCAGTTCTTC. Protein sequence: CASSLLLARTYNEQFF.

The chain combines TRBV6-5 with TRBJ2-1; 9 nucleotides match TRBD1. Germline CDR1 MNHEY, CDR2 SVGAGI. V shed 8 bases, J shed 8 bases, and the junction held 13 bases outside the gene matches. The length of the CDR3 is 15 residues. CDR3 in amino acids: CASRTRTGERDEQFF. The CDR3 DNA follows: TGTGCCAGCCGGACCCGGACAGGGGAAAGAGATGAGCAGTTCTTC.

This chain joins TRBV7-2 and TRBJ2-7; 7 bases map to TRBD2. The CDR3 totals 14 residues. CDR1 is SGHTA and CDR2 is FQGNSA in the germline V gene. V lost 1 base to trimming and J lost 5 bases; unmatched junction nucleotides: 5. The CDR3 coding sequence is TGTGCCAGCAGCTTAGAAGGGCGGGGGAACGAGCAGTACTTC. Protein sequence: CASSLEGRGNEQYF.

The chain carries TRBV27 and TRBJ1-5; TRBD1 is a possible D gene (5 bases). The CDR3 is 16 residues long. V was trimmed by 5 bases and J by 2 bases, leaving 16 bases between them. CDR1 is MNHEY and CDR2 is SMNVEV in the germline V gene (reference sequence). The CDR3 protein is CASSPSAGWGNQPQHF. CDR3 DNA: TGTGCCAGCAGTCCCTCCGCAGGGTGGGGCAATCAGCCCCAGCATTTT.

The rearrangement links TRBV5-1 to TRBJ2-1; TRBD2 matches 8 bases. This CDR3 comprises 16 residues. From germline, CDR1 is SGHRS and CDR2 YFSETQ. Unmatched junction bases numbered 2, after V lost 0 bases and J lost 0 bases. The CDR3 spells CASSLVAGSSYNEQFF. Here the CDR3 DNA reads TGCGCCAGCAGCTTGGTAGCGGGGAGCTCCTACAATGAGCAGTTCTTC.

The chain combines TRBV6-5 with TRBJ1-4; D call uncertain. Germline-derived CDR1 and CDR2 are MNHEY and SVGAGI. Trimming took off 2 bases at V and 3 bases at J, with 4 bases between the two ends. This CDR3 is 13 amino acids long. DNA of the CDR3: TGTGCCAGCAGTTACACAGCTAATGAAAAACTGTTTTTT. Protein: CASSYTANEKLFF.

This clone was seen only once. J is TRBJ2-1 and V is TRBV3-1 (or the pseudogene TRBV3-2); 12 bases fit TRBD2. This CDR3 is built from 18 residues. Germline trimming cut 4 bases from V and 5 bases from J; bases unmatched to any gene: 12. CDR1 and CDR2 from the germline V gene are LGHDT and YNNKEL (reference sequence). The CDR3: CASSRQTPLAGGDNEQFF. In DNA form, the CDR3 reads TGTGCCAGCAGCCGACAAACCCCCCTAGCGGGAGGGGACAATGAGCAGTTCTTC.

The CDR3 is CASSPVRGTDTQYF. In DNA, the CDR3 is TGTGCCAGCAGCCCTGTACGGGGAACAGATACGCAGTATTTT. V is TRBV5-6 and J is TRBJ2-3; tentatively, D is TRBD2 (5 bases). The CDR3 is made up of 14 amino acids. V shed 4 bases and J shed 3 bases, with 12 bases lying between them. Germline CDR1 SGHDT, CDR2 YYEEEE.

CDR3 in amino acids: CASSPGQVLNTEAFF. The CDR3 bases are TGTGCCAGCAGCCCCGGACAGGTTTTGAACACTGAAGCTTTCTTT. The rearrangement uses TRBV5-4 and TRBJ1-1; the match to TRBD1 covers 7 bases. V shed 4 bases and J 0 bases; nucleotides not matched to a gene: 6. The CDR3 loop spans 15 amino acids. Germline-derived CDR1 and CDR2 are SGHNT and YYREEE (reference sequence).

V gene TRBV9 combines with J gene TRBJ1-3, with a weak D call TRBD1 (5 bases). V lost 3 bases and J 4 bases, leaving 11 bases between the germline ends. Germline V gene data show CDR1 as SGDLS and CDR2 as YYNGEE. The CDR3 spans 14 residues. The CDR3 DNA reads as TGTGCCAGCAGCGAGCAAGACAGCGGAAACACCATATATTTT. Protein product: CASSEQDSGNTIYF.

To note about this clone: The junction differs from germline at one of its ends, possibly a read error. The CDR3 sequence: CASSLAPVGLQETQYF. The CDR3 nucleotides read TGTGCCAGCAGCCTAGCGCCGGTAGGACTCCAAGAGACCCAGTACTTC. The chain has TRBV7-2 and TRBJ2-5, with TRBD2 as a possible D gene (6 bases). The germline V gene encodes CDR1 SGHTA and CDR2 FQGNSA. The CDR3 is 16 amino acids. Full variable domain (missing parts from reference TRBV7-2 and TRBJ2-5): GAGVSQSPSNKVTEKGKDVELRCDPISGHTALYWYRQSLGQGLEFLIYFQGNSAPDKSGLPSDRFSAERTGGSVSTLTIQRTQQEDSAVYLCASSLAPVGLQETQYFGPGTRLLVL.

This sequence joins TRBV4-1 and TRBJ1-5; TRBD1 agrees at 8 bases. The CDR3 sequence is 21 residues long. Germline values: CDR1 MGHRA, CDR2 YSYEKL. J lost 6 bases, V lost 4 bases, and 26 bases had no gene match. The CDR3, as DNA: TGCGCCAGCAGCCCACCAACTATGGGACAGGAAGGCCTGGTCGGTACTCAGCCCCAGCATTTT. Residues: CASSPPTMGQEGLVGTQPQHF.

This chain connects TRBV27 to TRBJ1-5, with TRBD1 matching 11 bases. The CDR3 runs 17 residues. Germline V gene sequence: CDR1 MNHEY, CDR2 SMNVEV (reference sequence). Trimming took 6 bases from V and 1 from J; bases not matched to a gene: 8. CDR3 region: CASRQGTGGMSNQPQHF. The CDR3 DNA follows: TGTGCCAGCAGGCAAGGGACAGGGGGGATGAGCAATCAGCCCCAGCATTTT.

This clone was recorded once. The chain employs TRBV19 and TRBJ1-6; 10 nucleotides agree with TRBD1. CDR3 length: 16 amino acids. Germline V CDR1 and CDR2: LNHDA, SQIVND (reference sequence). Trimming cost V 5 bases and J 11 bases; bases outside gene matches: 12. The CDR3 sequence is CASSFGTGDLGAPLHF. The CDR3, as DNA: TGTGCCAGTAGTTTCGGGACAGGGGATTTGGGGGCACCCCTCCACTTT. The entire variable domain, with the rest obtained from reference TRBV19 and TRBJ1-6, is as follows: DGGITQSPKYLFRKEGQNVTLSCEQNLNHDAMYWYRQDPGQGLRLIYYSQIVNDFQKGDIAEGYSVSREKKESFPLTVTSAQKNPTAFYLCASSFGTGDLGAPLHFGNGTRLTVT.

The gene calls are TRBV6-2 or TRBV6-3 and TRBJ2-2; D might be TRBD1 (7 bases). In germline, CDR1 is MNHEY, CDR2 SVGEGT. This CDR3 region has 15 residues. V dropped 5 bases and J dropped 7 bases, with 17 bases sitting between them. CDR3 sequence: CASSRGTVGVGELFF. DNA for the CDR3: TGTGCCAGCAGTCGGGGGACAGTAGGGGTCGGGGAGCTGTTTTTT.